This T cell receptor beta chain emerged from a study of control samples from healthy donors and cancer patients. Profiling relied on immunoSEQ multiplex PCR, and the TCRdb table lists in-frame clones only, not all of them. The table lists about 140,000 clones, just over 85% of them singletons, with less than 2% in the top ten. The TCR was taken from a man in his late teens or twenties in good health. Specimen: blood.

The CDR3 reads CASSPRVSGELFF. The CDR3 region has the DNA TGTGCCAGCAGCCCCCGCGTGTCCGGGGAGCTGTTTTTT. This rearrangement joins TRBV5-4 to TRBJ2-2; D not certain. This CDR3 is built from 13 residues. The germline V and J ends were trimmed by 4 bases and 6 bases, with 10 bases remaining between them. Germline V gives CDR1 SGHNT, CDR2 YYREEE (reference sequence).